Presented here are 8 T cell receptor beta chains from one specimen sequenced in a study of T cell responses to AZD1222 COVID-19 vaccine. Generated by immunoSEQ multiplex PCR, the TCRdb table keeps only in-frame clones and is missing some. The table has some 150,000 clones, 92% seen once. Sample: peripheral blood, taken 28 days after the second AZD1222 dose. These receptors were obtained from an adult who received the AZD1222 COVID-19 vaccine.

The rearrangement uses TRBV10-1 and TRBJ2-7; TRBD2 matches at 9 bases. J lost 3 bases, V lost 6 bases, and 3 bases had no gene match. From germline, CDR1 is WNHNN and CDR2 SYGVQD (reference sequence). The CDR3 totals 13 residues. The CDR3 sequence: CASSPSGNYEQYF. The CDR3 bases are TGCGCCAGCAGCCCTAGCGGGAACTACGAGCAGTACTTC.

This chain joins TRBV7-9 and TRBJ2-1; 7 bases fit TRBD1. V lost 5 bases, J lost 5 bases, and 15 bases stayed unmatched. The germline V gene has CDR1 SEHNR and CDR2 FQNEAQ (reference sequence). The CDR3 contains 17 residues. The CDR3 DNA reads as TGTGCCAGCAGCCCGAAACAGGGGCTCAGGGCCCACAATGAGCAGTTCTTC. Amino acid sequence: CASSPKQGLRAHNEQFF.

V is TRBV2 and J is TRBJ2-2, with D unresolved. With 2 bases removed from V and 0 bases from J, the gap between germline ends came to 7 bases. The CDR3 contains 15 residues. The germline gives CDR1 SNHLY, CDR2 FYNNEI. CDR3 region: CASSEQQANTGELFF. CDR3 sequence (DNA): TGTGCCAGCAGTGAACAACAAGCGAACACCGGGGAGCTGTTTTTT.

The gene calls are TRBV19 and TRBJ1-1; D is ambiguous. The CDR3 has 13 residues. CDR1 and CDR2 from the germline V gene are LNHDA and SQIVND (reference sequence). V was pared by 4 bases and J by 6 bases, with 12 bases between. In nucleotides, the CDR3 is TGTGCCAGTAGTAGTAGACTGAGGCCTGAAGCTTTCTTT. Residues: CASSSRLRPEAFF.

This chain links TRBV28 with TRBJ1-6, with 9 bases matching TRBD1. This CDR3 region has 16 residues. With 4 bases clipped from V and 4 bases from J, the junction kept 5 bases outside the gene matches. In germline, CDR1 is MDHEN, CDR2 SYDVKM. This CDR3 is CASSYGGTGYNSPLHF. Here the CDR3 DNA reads TGTGCCAGCAGTTATGGTGGGACAGGGTATAATTCACCCCTCCACTTT.

This clone was seen only a few times. The chain combines TRBV5-6 with TRBJ2-7; maybe TRBD2 (5 bases). V was trimmed by 3 bases and J by 3 bases, leaving 10 bases between them. Per the germline V gene, CDR1 is SGHDT and CDR2 is YYEEEE. The CDR3 sequence is 13 residues long. The DNA for the CDR3 is TGTGCCAGCAGCTCGAGGGCTGTCTACGAGCAGTACTTC. Protein: CASSSRAVYEQYF.

This chain joins TRBV5-8 and TRBJ2-1; D perhaps matches TRBD1 (6 bases). Germline CDR1 reads SGHTS; CDR2 reads YDEGEE. CDR3 length: 14 residues. Trimming cost V 0 bases and J 8 bases, with 12 bases left between them. Here the CDR3 reads CASSLEQGIHEQFF. In nucleotides, the CDR3 is TGTGCCAGCAGCTTGGAACAGGGTATTCATGAGCAGTTCTTC.

This clone was seen a handful of times. This CDR3 is CASSPLDSYGYTF. In DNA form, the CDR3 reads TGTGCCAGCAGTCCCCTGGACAGCTATGGCTACACCTTC. The chain links TRBV6-5 to TRBJ1-2; TRBD1 is a possible D gene (6 bases). There are 13 residues in the CDR3. Trimming cost V 5 bases and J 4 bases, with 11 bases left between them. Per germline, CDR1 MNHEY and CDR2 SVGAGI.